The 30 T cell receptor beta chains presented below share a single source sample, sequenced in a study of OX40 agonist ivuxolimab in advanced cancers. The method was immunoSEQ multiplex PCR; TCRdb's version includes in-frame clones alone and lacks a portion of them. The sample includes about 37,000 clones, around 85% of them seen just once. Sequencing was performed on CD4+ or CD8+ T cells sorted from blood, taken in a trial of the OX40 agonist ivuxolimab. The origin of the receptors is an adult with an advanced solid tumor such as melanoma, head and neck, liver or kidney cancer.

The chain recombines TRBV29-1 with TRBJ2-2, with D uncertain. The CDR3 has 13 amino acids. Trimming cost V 3 bases and J 1 base, with 6 bases left between them. CDR1 is SQVTM and CDR2 is ANQGSEA in the germline V gene. CDR3 sequence: CSVEVGNTGELFF. CDR3 nucleotide sequence: TGCAGCGTTGAGGTGGGGAACACCGGGGAGCTGTTTTTT.

The chain uses TRBV7-8 and TRBJ2-5, with unresolved D. The J call may be wrong; the DNA end is better matched by TRBJ2-7. The CDR3 runs 15 residues. Germline values: CDR1 SGHVS, CDR2 FQNEAQ. DNA for the CDR3: TGTGCCAGCAGCGATAGACGGCTGAGCTCCTACGAGCAGTACTTC. Its translation: CASSDRRLSSYEQYF.

The chain is built from TRBV18 and TRBJ1-1; D is uncertain. V was trimmed by 5 bases and J by 5 bases, leaving 15 bases between them. The CDR3 spans 14 residues. Looked up from germline, CDR1 is KGHSH and CDR2 is LQKENI. CDR3 nucleotide sequence: TGTGCCAGCTCAGGAGGTCACCGGGAAACTGAAGCTTTCTTT. This gives the protein CASSGGHRETEAFF.

This chain uses TRBV19 with TRBJ2-5; no firm D call. Deletions cut 3 bases from V and 5 bases from J, with 13 bases between. In germline, CDR1 is LNHDA, CDR2 SQIVND (reference sequence). The CDR3 loop spans 14 amino acids. For the CDR3, the DNA is TGTGCCAGTAGTATGATCGCAGGCCCCGAGACCCAGTACTTC. It is translated as CASSMIAGPETQYF.

This clone showed up just once. This chain joins TRBV2 and TRBJ2-1; D is perhaps TRBD1 or TRBD2 (5 bases each). CDR3 length equals 14 residues. Germline CDR1 is SNHLY and CDR2 is FYNNEI. V was cut by 0 bases and J by 13 bases, with 16 bases left in between. In DNA, the CDR3 is TGTGCCAGCAGTGAAGCGCATGGGACCGTCGAACAGTTCTTC. Protein: CASSEAHGTVEQFF.

The V call is TRBV6-1, the J call TRBJ2-7; 11 bases fit TRBD1. Germline values: CDR1 MNHNS, CDR2 SASEGT. V shed 6 bases and J 7 bases; nucleotides not matched to a gene: 8. The length of the CDR3 is 14 residues. This CDR3 is CASRRGQGAGEQYF. CDR3 nucleotide sequence: TGTGCCAGCAGACGAGGACAGGGGGCGGGGGAGCAGTACTTC.

CDR3 amino acids: CASSPPGQGARNTEAFF. CDR3 nucleotides: TGTGCCAGCTCACCTCCGGGACAGGGGGCGAGGAACACTGAAGCTTTCTTT. The J gene is TRBJ1-1, the V gene TRBV18, with 12 bases aligning to TRBD1. CDR1 KGHSH and CDR2 LQKENI come from the germline V gene. This CDR3 has 17 residues. After removal of 3 bases from V and 1 base from J, the junction contained 6 bases not matched to a gene.

The J gene is TRBJ2-1, the V gene TRBV2, with TRBD2 matching 10 bases. This CDR3 has 17 amino acids. CDR1 and CDR2 from the germline V gene are SNHLY and FYNNEI. Unmatched junction bases numbered 16, after V lost 6 bases and J lost 8 bases. CDR3 amino acids: CASSAANIAGGQDEQFF. CDR3 DNA sequence: TGTGCCAGCAGCGCTGCTAATATAGCGGGGGGCCAGGATGAGCAGTTCTTC.

J is TRBJ2-5 and V is TRBV2; possibly TRBD1 or TRBD2 for D (5 bases each). The germline V gene has CDR1 SNHLY and CDR2 FYNNEI. Between the trimmed V and J ends, which lost 6 bases and 2 bases, there was a span of 13 bases. This CDR3 contains 14 residues. This chain's CDR3 is CASRLGTAQETQYF. The CDR3 coding sequence is TGTGCCAGCAGGCTTGGGACGGCTCAAGAGACCCAGTACTTC.

The V gene is TRBV6-5, the J gene TRBJ1-1, with TRBD1 matching over 7 bases. CDR3 size: 14 residues. The germline V gene encodes CDR1 MNHEY and CDR2 SVGAGI. Losses at the gene ends were 6 bases for V and 3 bases for J; bases not matched to a gene: 7. This CDR3 reads CASRAGQKDTEAFF. As DNA, the CDR3 is TGTGCCAGCAGGGCGGGACAGAAAGACACTGAAGCTTTCTTT.

The chain recombines TRBV18 with TRBJ2-7; a possible D gene is TRBD1 (6 bases). The CDR3 contains 15 residues. Trimming removed 5 bases at V and 0 bases at J, with 14 bases between. From germline, CDR1 is KGHSH and CDR2 LQKENI. The CDR3 DNA is TGTGCCAGCTCAAGCGGCCAGGGGAACTCCTACGAGCAGTACTTC. This translates into CASSSGQGNSYEQYF.

The genes are TRBV18 and TRBJ2-3; D possibly corresponds to TRBD1 (5 bases). The V end was cut by 2 bases, the J end by 1 base, with 13 bases between. This CDR3 region has 16 residues. CDR1 is KGHSH, CDR2 LQKENI, per germline. This CDR3 is CASSPEQGRGTDTQYF. The DNA for the CDR3 is TGTGCCAGCTCACCAGAGCAGGGTCGTGGCACAGATACGCAGTATTTT.

This chain's CDR3 is CSVGTGGSNEQFF. CDR3 DNA: TGCAGCGTTGGGACAGGGGGCTCGAATGAGCAGTTCTTC. The chain joins TRBV29-1 to TRBJ2-1; TRBD1 matches at 11 bases. Germline values: CDR1 SQVTM, CDR2 ANQGSEA. Unmatched junction bases numbered 3, after V lost 4 bases and J lost 7 bases. The CDR3 runs 13 residues.

This chain links TRBV18 with TRBJ2-2; D may be TRBD1 or TRBD2 (5 bases each). V was trimmed by 3 bases and J by 4 bases, leaving 15 bases between them. The CDR3 is 16 amino acids. Germline loops: CDR1 KGHSH, CDR2 LQKENI. This CDR3 is CASSPRGAGTTGELFF. In DNA, the CDR3 is TGTGCCAGCTCACCGAGAGGGGCCGGGACCACCGGGGAGCTGTTTTTT.

The chain links TRBV7-9 to TRBJ1-1; D is possibly TRBD1 (6 bases). Trimming took off 1 base at V and 7 bases at J, with 16 bases between the two ends. This CDR3 is built from 15 residues. The germline CDR1 and CDR2 sequences are SEHNR and FQNEAQ (reference sequence). DNA of the CDR3: TGTGCCAGCAGCTTAGGTGGGACACCCCGATTTGAAGCTTTCTTT. Protein: CASSLGGTPRFEAFF.

The V call is TRBV6-1, the J call TRBJ1-6; D call uncertain. V dropped 5 bases and J dropped 7 bases, with 15 bases sitting between them. Germline-derived CDR1 and CDR2 are MNHNS and SASEGT. There are 15 residues in the CDR3. CDR3 region: CASSKERTLNSPLHF. Written as DNA, the CDR3 is TGTGCCAGCAGTAAAGAGAGGACCCTAAATTCACCCCTCCACTTT.

V and J are TRBV5-1 and TRBJ2-3, with D possibly being TRBD1 (6 bases). The CDR3 totals 16 residues. V gave up 0 bases and J gave up 0 bases, with 11 bases separating them. The germline V gene encodes CDR1 SGHRS and CDR2 YFSETQ. CDR3 sequence: CASSLGGLDSTDTQYF. DNA for the CDR3: TGCGCCAGCAGCTTGGGGGGGCTTGATAGCACAGATACGCAGTATTTT.

The chain uses TRBV29-1 and TRBJ2-3; 11 nucleotides match TRBD2. The length of the CDR3 is 15 residues. The germline V gene encodes CDR1 SQVTM and CDR2 ANQGSEA. The V and J ends lost 4 bases and 4 bases, in that order; junction bases with no gene match: 7. Here the CDR3 reads CSVAASGGSSDTQYF. The CDR3 DNA sequence: TGCAGCGTTGCGGCTAGCGGGGGGTCCTCAGATACGCAGTATTTT.

The chain combines TRBV7-9 with TRBJ1-2; possibly TRBD1 for D (5 bases). Trimming took 3 bases from V and 6 from J, leaving 17 bases between them. CDR3 length: 15 residues. Germline values: CDR1 SEHNR, CDR2 FQNEAQ (reference sequence). CDR3 amino acids: CASSLDGTAQHGYTF. DNA of the CDR3: TGTGCCAGCAGCTTGGACGGGACTGCCCAACATGGCTACACCTTC.

V usage is TRBV5-1 and J usage is TRBJ2-7, with D tentatively TRBD2 (6 bases). CDR3 length equals 14 residues. Trimming took off 3 bases at V and 0 bases at J, with 10 bases between the two ends. Per the germline V gene, CDR1 is SGHRS and CDR2 is YFSETQ. As DNA, the CDR3 is TGCGCCAGCAGCTCGGGGGTTAGCTCCTACGAGCAGTACTTC. Translating gives CASSSGVSSYEQYF. Full variable domain (outside the CDR3, taken from reference TRBV5-1 and TRBJ2-7): KAGVTQTPRYLIKTRGQQVTLSCSPISGHRSVSWYQQTPGQGLQFLFEYFSETQRNKGNFPGRFSGRQFSNSRSEMNVSTLELGDSALYLCASSSGVSSYEQYFGPGTRLTVT.

This chain links TRBV15 with TRBJ2-5; TRBD2 might be the D (6 bases). Between the trimmed V and J ends, which lost 6 bases and 2 bases, there was a span of 16 bases. The CDR3 runs to 15 residues. The germline gives CDR1 LNHNV, CDR2 YYDKDF (reference sequence). The CDR3 DNA reads TGTGCCACCAGGCTCAGTGGGGGGACTCAAGAGACCCAGTACTTC. Translation gives CATRLSGGTQETQYF.

This chain uses TRBV27 with TRBJ2-5; TRBD1 matches 12 bases. CDR1 MNHEY and CDR2 SMNVEV come from the germline V gene (reference sequence). After removal of 6 bases from V and 4 bases from J, the junction contained 9 bases not matched to a gene. The CDR3 runs 16 residues. CDR3 sequence: CASSPGTGGVLETQYF. The CDR3 bases are TGTGCCAGCAGCCCCGGGACAGGGGGCGTTTTAGAGACCCAGTACTTC.

The sample holds many counts of this clone. V and J are TRBV13 and TRBJ2-7; 9 bases align to TRBD1. V shed 6 bases and J 3 bases; nucleotides not matched to a gene: 6. Looked up from germline, CDR1 is PRHDT and CDR2 is FYEKMQ (reference sequence). There are 14 residues in the CDR3. Here the CDR3 DNA reads TGTGCCAGCAGTAAAGACAGGGGGTTCTACGAGCAGTACTTC. It encodes CASSKDRGFYEQYF.

The rearrangement joins TRBV28 to TRBJ2-5; D remains ambiguous. The CDR3 totals 10 residues. Germline CDR1 MDHEN, CDR2 SYDVKM. Trimming took 5 bases from V and 5 from J, leaving 3 bases between them. CDR3 sequence reads: CASSKETQYF. The CDR3 DNA reads as TGTGCCAGCAGTAAGGAGACCCAGTACTTC.

The chain employs TRBV7-7 and TRBJ2-2, with TRBD2 matching over 11 bases. This CDR3 is 16 amino acids long. The germline V gene has CDR1 SSHAT and CDR2 FNYEAQ (reference sequence). V lost 5 bases and J lost 1; bases outside the gene matches: 3. Here the CDR3 reads CASSAGTSGNTGELFF. CDR3 in DNA: TGTGCCAGCAGCGCCGGGACTAGCGGGAACACCGGGGAGCTGTTTTTT.

The chain links TRBV25-1 to TRBJ2-7; unclear D gene. Trimming cost V 3 bases and J 4 bases, with 1 base left between them. The germline V gene encodes CDR1 MGHDK and CDR2 SYGVNS. The CDR3 sequence is 10 residues long. CDR3 in amino acids: CASSDYEQYF. CDR3 nucleotide sequence: TGTGCCAGCAGTGATTACGAGCAGTACTTC.

The chain employs TRBV30 and TRBJ2-3; D call uncertain. The germline V and J ends were trimmed by 3 bases and 4 bases, with 14 bases remaining between them. The CDR3 sequence is 14 residues long. Germline lookup yields CDR1 GTSNPN and CDR2 SVGIG (reference sequence). The CDR3 nucleotides are TGTGCCTGGAGCCGGACGACGCGTGCAGATACGCAGTATTTT. It encodes CAWSRTTRADTQYF.

The chain recombines TRBV7-2 with TRBJ2-7; D gene unclear. Germline V gene lookup returns CDR1 SGHTA and CDR2 FQGNSA. With 1 base removed from V and 5 bases from J, the gap between germline ends came to 9 bases. This CDR3 contains 13 residues. In DNA form, the CDR3 reads TGTGCCAGCAGCTTAGAACTCGGAAACGAGCAGTACTTC. Protein sequence: CASSLELGNEQYF.

The genes are TRBV27 and TRBJ1-5, with 10 nucleotides matching TRBD1. V gave up 3 bases and J gave up 2 bases; unmatched junction bases: 4. This CDR3 region has 16 residues. Germline V CDR1 and CDR2: MNHEY, SMNVEV (reference sequence). The CDR3 loop is CASSLTGGNRNQPQHF. The CDR3 region has the DNA TGTGCCAGCAGTTTGACAGGGGGCAATCGCAATCAGCCCCAGCATTTT.

This clone was found a few times. The chain employs TRBV7-7 and TRBJ1-5, with D maybe TRBD1 (6 bases). CDR1 and CDR2 from the germline V gene are SSHAT and FNYEAQ (reference sequence). This CDR3 region has 16 residues. Trimming removed 0 bases at V and 7 bases at J, with 16 bases between. For the CDR3, the DNA is TGTGCCAGCAGCTTAGCGCGCGGCAGGGGAGAACAGCCCCAGCATTTT. Protein product: CASSLARGRGEQPQHF.